The 25 T cell receptor beta chains below all came from one sample that was sequenced in a study of shared clonotypes between healthy human individuals. Only in-frame clones appear in the TCRdb table, and some are missing; sequencing was by immunoSEQ multiplex PCR. The sample consists of about 1 million clones, around 75% of them appearing once. Sequencing was performed on memory CD4+ T cells sorted from blood. Subset denoted: CD45RA-negative fraction. The source of these receptors is a man aged 18 to 35 in good health.

The rearrangement links TRBV27 to TRBJ2-7; possibly TRBD1 for D (6 bases). V lost 0 bases to trimming and J lost 10 bases, with 13 bases between them. The CDR3 runs 13 residues. The V gene's germline CDR1 is MNHEY and CDR2 SMNVEV (reference sequence). The CDR3 reads CASSLSWEGGQYF. CDR3 DNA: TGTGCCAGCAGTTTATCGTGGGAAGGGGGACAGTACTTC.

The chain links TRBV2 to TRBJ1-6; 8 positions agree with TRBD1. V shed 7 bases and J 10 bases; nucleotides not matched to a gene: 6. Per the germline V gene, CDR1 is SNHLY and CDR2 is FYNNEI. CDR3 length equals 13 residues. CDR3 DNA: TGTGCCAGCAAGGGGACAGGTGAATCACCCCTCCACTTT. This translates into CASKGTGESPLHF.

This chain connects TRBV2 to TRBJ2-1; D is perhaps TRBD1 (6 bases). The CDR3 consists of 13 residues. Per the germline V gene, CDR1 is SNHLY and CDR2 is FYNNEI. Trimming took 5 bases from V and 4 from J, leaving 9 bases between them. The CDR3 spells CASSTDRYNEQFF. For the CDR3, the DNA is TGTGCCAGCAGTACGGACAGATACAATGAGCAGTTCTTC.

A few counts support this clone. The chain joins TRBV18 to TRBJ1-4, with 7 positions matching TRBD1. Germline V gene data show CDR1 as KGHSH and CDR2 as LQKENI. The CDR3 is made up of 15 amino acids. The ends lost 4 bases at V and 5 bases at J; junction bases unmatched: 7. The CDR3 here is CASSLQGPGNEKLFF. The DNA of the CDR3 is TGTGCCAGCTCACTACAGGGGCCGGGCAATGAAAAACTGTTTTTT.

This chain connects TRBV9 to TRBJ2-7; 11 positions match TRBD2. J was trimmed by 6 bases and V by 4 bases; bases with no gene match: 9. CDR1 is SGDLS, CDR2 YYNGEE, per germline. The length of the CDR3 is 15 residues. The CDR3 reads CASSFSGTSGFEQYF. In DNA form, the CDR3 reads TGTGCCAGCAGCTTTTCCGGGACTAGCGGCTTCGAGCAGTACTTC.

This chain connects TRBV29-1 to TRBJ2-1; D is perhaps TRBD2 (6 bases). Trimming pared 7 bases from V and 9 bases from J, leaving 19 bases between. The CDR3 extends over 13 amino acids. Germline CDR1 reads SQVTM; CDR2 reads ANQGSEA. Here the CDR3 reads CSGARQGGIEQFF. For the CDR3, the DNA is TGCAGCGGAGCCAGGCAGGGCGGGATTGAGCAGTTCTTC.

As regards this clone: Mismatch with germline at one junction end may stem from a read error. This chain connects TRBV5-1 to TRBJ2-7; D assignment may be TRBD1 or TRBD2 (5 bases each). This CDR3 is built from 11 residues. Germline V gives CDR1 SGHRS, CDR2 YFSETQ. The CDR3 DNA sequence: TGCGCCAGCAGCGATCCGGGACCCCAGGGCTTC. This codes for CASSDPGPQGF.

This clone was recorded a few times. The rearrangement uses TRBV6-1 and TRBJ2-7; D is perhaps TRBD1 (6 bases). The germline V gene encodes CDR1 MNHNS and CDR2 SASEGT. Trimming shortened V by 7 bases and J by 4 bases, and 17 bases separated the two germline ends. The CDR3 contains 14 residues. CDR3 loop: CASITDRPWYEQYF. The CDR3 DNA follows: TGTGCCAGCATTACCGACAGGCCCTGGTACGAGCAGTACTTC.

In regard to this clone: A read error likely explains this, since a far larger clone differs by one base. Different DNA sequences within this sample yield the same CDR3. The genes are TRBV2 and TRBJ1-1, with 7 bases that match TRBD1. The CDR3 has 13 amino acids. Germline V gives CDR1 SNHLY, CDR2 FYNNEI. CDR3 amino acids: CASSQGENTEAFF. As DNA, the CDR3 is TGTGCCAGCAGCCAGGGGGAGAACACTGAAGCCTTCTTT.

Only a few counts were recorded for this clone. This rearrangement joins TRBV5-1 to TRBJ1-2; TRBD1 is a possible D gene (6 bases). The V and J ends lost 4 bases and 4 bases respectively, with 11 bases between them. CDR1 SGHRS and CDR2 YFSETQ come from the germline V gene. This CDR3 spans 13 amino acids. In DNA form, the CDR3 reads TGCGCCAGCAGCCTGGGACATTCCTATGGCTACACCTTC. This translates into CASSLGHSYGYTF.

The chain recombines TRBV7-2 with TRBJ2-7, with unresolved D. The germline V and J ends were trimmed by 1 base and 2 bases, with 12 bases remaining between them. CDR1 is SGHTA and CDR2 is FQGNSA in the germline V gene. The CDR3 sequence is 15 residues long. The CDR3 protein is CASSLGSGQPYEQYF. The CDR3 DNA follows: TGTGCCAGCAGCTTAGGGTCAGGCCAACCCTACGAGCAGTACTTC. Full variable domain (outside the CDR3, taken from reference TRBV7-2 and TRBJ2-7): GAGVSQSPSNKVTEKGKDVELRCDPISGHTALYWYRQSLGQGLEFLIYFQGNSAPDKSGLPSDRFSAERTGGSVSTLTIQRTQQEDSAVYLCASSLGSGQPYEQYFGPGTRLTVT.

For this clone: The same CDR3 is also encoded by other DNA sequences in this sample. The chain carries TRBV5-4 and TRBJ2-3, with D perhaps TRBD1 or TRBD2 (6 bases each). Germline V gives CDR1 SGHNT, CDR2 YYREEE (reference sequence). The CDR3 is made up of 15 amino acids. With 4 bases removed from V and 4 bases from J, the gap between germline ends came to 16 bases. The chain's CDR3 is CASSLSGGGADTQYF. CDR3 sequence (DNA): TGTGCCAGCAGCCTCAGCGGAGGGGGTGCAGATACGCAGTATTTT.

In its sample, this clone was seen a few times. This rearrangement joins TRBV6-5 to TRBJ2-5; either TRBD1 or TRBD2 may fit D (5 bases each). Germline V lookup: CDR1 MNHEY, CDR2 SVGAGI. Trimming took off 6 bases at V and 3 bases at J, with 14 bases between the two ends. CDR3 size: 14 residues. CDR3 protein: CASSTGRTKETQYF. In DNA form, the CDR3 reads TGTGCCAGCAGCACGGGACGGACCAAAGAGACCCAGTACTTC.

This clone has just one count. The chain uses TRBV29-1 and TRBJ2-7, with 8 bases fitting TRBD1. The germline V gene has CDR1 SQVTM and CDR2 ANQGSEA. CDR3 length equals 12 residues. The V segment lost 4 bases and the J segment 3 bases; nucleotides outside the gene matches: 2. In DNA, the CDR3 is TGCAGCGTTGTCGGGACAGGCTACGAGCAGTACTTC. Encoded protein: CSVVGTGYEQYF.

The J gene is TRBJ2-7, the V gene TRBV5-5, with TRBD1 matching over 9 bases. The junction had 12 bases not matched to a gene; V was cut back by 4 bases and J by 4 bases. Germline V CDR1 and CDR2: SGHKS, YYEKEE (reference sequence). The CDR3 extends over 16 amino acids. The CDR3 loop reads CASSPDWTGVGYEQYF. In nucleotides, the CDR3 is TGTGCCAGCAGCCCGGACTGGACAGGGGTGGGATACGAGCAGTACTTC.

The genes are TRBV7-3 and TRBJ2-5; tentative D call: TRBD2 (5 bases). CDR3 length equals 14 residues. Trimming removed 2 bases from V and 1 base from J, with 8 bases in between. CDR1 and CDR2 (germline): SGHTA, FQGTGA. The CDR3 DNA reads TGTGCCAGCAGCTTAGGCAGCGGCCAAGAGACCCAGTACTTC. Its translation: CASSLGSGQETQYF.

This chain joins TRBV28 and TRBJ1-6; possibly TRBD1 for D (5 bases). Looked up from germline, CDR1 is MDHEN and CDR2 is SYDVKM. The CDR3 spans 16 residues. The V end lost 4 bases, the J end lost 9 bases, and 19 bases lay between the germline ends. The CDR3 here is CASSSQLGPQGSPLHF. The CDR3, as DNA: TGTGCCAGCAGTTCTCAACTGGGCCCCCAGGGTTCACCCCTCCACTTT.

This clone was found a few times. This sequence joins TRBV7-2 and TRBJ2-5; D uncertain. Trimming removed 2 bases from V and 3 bases from J, with 7 bases in between. This CDR3 spans 13 amino acids. Per germline, CDR1 SGHTA and CDR2 FQGNSA. CDR3 sequence (DNA): TGTGCCAGCAGCTTATTTTGGGAAGAGACCCAGTACTTC. As protein: CASSLFWEETQYF.

The genes are TRBV11-3 and TRBJ2-3; 14 bases are shared with TRBD2. The length of the CDR3 is 16 residues. Germline CDR1 reads SGHNT; CDR2 reads YENEEA. After removal of 5 bases from V and 5 bases from J, the junction contained 6 bases not matched to a gene. CDR3 coding DNA: TGTGCCAGCAGCCCCGGACTAGCGGGAGGACAAGATACGCAGTATTTT. It yields the protein CASSPGLAGGQDTQYF. The complete variable domain, with remaining parts taken from reference TRBV11-3 and TRBJ2-3, reads EAGVVQSPRYKIIEKKQPVAFWCNPISGHNTLYWYLQNLGQGPELLIRYENEEAVDDSQLPKDRFSAERLKGVDSTLKIQPAELGDSAVYLCASSPGLAGGQDTQYFGPGTRLTVL.

This chain uses TRBV30 with TRBJ2-7, with 7 bases that match TRBD2. The germline V gene encodes CDR1 GTSNPN and CDR2 SVGIG (reference sequence). Trimming cost V 2 bases and J 5 bases; bases outside gene matches: 6. The CDR3 totals 13 residues. CDR3 nucleotides: TGTGCCTGGAGTCAAGGGACTAACAACGAGCAGTACTTC. Amino acids: CAWSQGTNNEQYF.

This clone came up many times. One end of the junction is discordant with germline, which a read error may explain. The V call is TRBV5-6, the J call TRBJ2-5; no definite D call. This CDR3 is built from 12 residues. In germline, CDR1 is SGHDT, CDR2 YYEEEE. CDR3: CASSWAGRTQYF. The CDR3 bases are TGTGCCAGTAGCTGGGCCGGGCGGACCCAGTACTTC.

The J gene is TRBJ2-5, the V gene TRBV7-9; D not certain. The ends were cut back, 2 bases at V and 4 bases at J, with 14 bases in the middle. The CDR3 is made up of 15 amino acids. CDR1 SEHNR and CDR2 FQNEAQ come from the germline V gene (reference sequence). CDR3 in DNA: TGTGCCAGCAGCTTATCGGGTGGTCGTGGAGAGACCCAGTACTTC. Protein: CASSLSGGRGETQYF.

The rearrangement joins TRBV25-1 to TRBJ2-6; 9 positions match TRBD1. Trimming removed 4 bases from V and 12 bases from J; junction bases left unmatched: 1. CDR1 MGHDK and CDR2 SYGVNS come from the germline V gene. The CDR3 has 12 residues. The CDR3 coding sequence is TGTGCCAGCAGTGCGACAGGGGGCGTCCTGACTTTC. It codes for CASSATGGVLTF.

The chain carries TRBV7-9 and TRBJ1-1, with D hard to call. This CDR3 is 11 amino acids long. CDR1 and CDR2 (germline): SEHNR, FQNEAQ (reference sequence). The ends were cut back, 4 bases at V and 5 bases at J, with 5 bases in the middle. The CDR3 is CASSYLTEAFF. CDR3 bases: TGTGCCAGCAGCTACCTTACTGAAGCTTTCTTT.

V usage is TRBV19 and J usage is TRBJ1-1, with 8 bases aligning to TRBD1. The junction had 14 bases not matched to a gene; V was cut back by 7 bases and J by 4 bases. Germline CDR1 is LNHDA and CDR2 is SQIVND (reference sequence). The CDR3 extends over 16 amino acids. The CDR3 DNA follows: TGTGCCAGTAATTCACCGCGGACAGGGTTGGGCACTGAAGCTTTCTTT. Translation gives CASNSPRTGLGTEAFF.